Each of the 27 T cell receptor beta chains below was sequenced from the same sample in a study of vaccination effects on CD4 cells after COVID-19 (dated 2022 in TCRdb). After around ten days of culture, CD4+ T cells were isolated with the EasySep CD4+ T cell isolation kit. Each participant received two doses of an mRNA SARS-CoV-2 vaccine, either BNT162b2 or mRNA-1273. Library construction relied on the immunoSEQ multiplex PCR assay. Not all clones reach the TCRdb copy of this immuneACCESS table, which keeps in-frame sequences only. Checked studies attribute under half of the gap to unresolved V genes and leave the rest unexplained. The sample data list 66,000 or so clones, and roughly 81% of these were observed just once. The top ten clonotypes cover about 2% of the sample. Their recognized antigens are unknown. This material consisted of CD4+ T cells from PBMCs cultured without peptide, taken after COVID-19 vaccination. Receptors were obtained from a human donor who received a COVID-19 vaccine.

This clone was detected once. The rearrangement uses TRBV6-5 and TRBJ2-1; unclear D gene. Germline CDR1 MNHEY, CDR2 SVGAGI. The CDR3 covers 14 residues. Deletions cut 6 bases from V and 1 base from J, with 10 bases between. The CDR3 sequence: CASRLGSSYNEQFF. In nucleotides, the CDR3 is TGTGCCAGCAGATTGGGATCGTCCTACAATGAGCAGTTCTTC.

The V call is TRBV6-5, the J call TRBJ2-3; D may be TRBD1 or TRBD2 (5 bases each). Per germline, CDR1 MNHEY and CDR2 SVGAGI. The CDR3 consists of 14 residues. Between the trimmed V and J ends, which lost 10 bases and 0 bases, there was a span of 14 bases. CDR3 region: CATGPGPSTDTQYF. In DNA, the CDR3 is TGTGCCACCGGGCCGGGACCGAGCACAGATACGCAGTATTTT.

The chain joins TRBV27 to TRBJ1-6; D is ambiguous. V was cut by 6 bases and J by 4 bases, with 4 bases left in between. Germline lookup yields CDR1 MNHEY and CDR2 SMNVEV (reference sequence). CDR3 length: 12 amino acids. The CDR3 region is CASRGYNSPLHF. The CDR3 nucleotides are TGTGCCAGCAGAGGGTATAATTCACCCCTCCACTTT.

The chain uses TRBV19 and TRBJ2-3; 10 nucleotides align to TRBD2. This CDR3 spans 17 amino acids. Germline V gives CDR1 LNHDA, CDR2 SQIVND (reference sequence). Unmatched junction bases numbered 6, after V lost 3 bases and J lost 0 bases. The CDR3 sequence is CASSIFASGGSTDTQYF. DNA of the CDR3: TGTGCCAGTAGTATTTTCGCTAGCGGGGGTAGCACAGATACGCAGTATTTT.

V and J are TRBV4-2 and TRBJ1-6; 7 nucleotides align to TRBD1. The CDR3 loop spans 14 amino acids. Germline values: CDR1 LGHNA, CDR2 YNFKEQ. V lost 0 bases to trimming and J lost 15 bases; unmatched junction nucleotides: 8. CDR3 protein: CASSQDWGQSDLHF. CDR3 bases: TGTGCCAGCAGCCAAGATTGGGGACAGTCGGACCTCCACTTT.

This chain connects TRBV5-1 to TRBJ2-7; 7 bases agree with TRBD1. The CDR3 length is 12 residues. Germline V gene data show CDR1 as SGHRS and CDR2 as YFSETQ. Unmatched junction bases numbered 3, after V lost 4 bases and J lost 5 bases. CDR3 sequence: CASSLTGHEQYV. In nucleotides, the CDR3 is TGCGCCAGCAGCCTGACAGGGCACGAGCAGTACGTC.

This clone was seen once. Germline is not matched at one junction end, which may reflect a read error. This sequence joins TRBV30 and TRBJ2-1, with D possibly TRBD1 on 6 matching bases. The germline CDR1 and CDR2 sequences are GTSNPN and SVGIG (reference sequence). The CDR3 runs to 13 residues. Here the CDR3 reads CAWRSDRHKEQFF. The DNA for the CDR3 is TGTGCCTGGAGAAGTGACAGGCACAAAGAGCAGTTCTTC.

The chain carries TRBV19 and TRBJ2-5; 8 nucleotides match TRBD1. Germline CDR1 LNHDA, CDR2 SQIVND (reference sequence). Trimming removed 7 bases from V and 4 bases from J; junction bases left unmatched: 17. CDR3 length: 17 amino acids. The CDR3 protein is CASTRSYSSTGAETQYF. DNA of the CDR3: TGTGCCAGTACCCGTTCATATTCCTCGACAGGGGCAGAGACCCAGTACTTC.

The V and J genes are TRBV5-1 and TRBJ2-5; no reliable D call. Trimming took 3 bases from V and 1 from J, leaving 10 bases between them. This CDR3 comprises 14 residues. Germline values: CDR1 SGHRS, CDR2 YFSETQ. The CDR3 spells CASSSFLGQETQYF. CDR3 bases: TGCGCCAGCAGCTCGTTCCTGGGCCAAGAGACCCAGTACTTC.

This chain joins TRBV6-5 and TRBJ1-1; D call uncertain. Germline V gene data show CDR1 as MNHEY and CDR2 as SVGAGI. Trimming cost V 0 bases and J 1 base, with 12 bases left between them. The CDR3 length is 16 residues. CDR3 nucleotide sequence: TGTGCCAGCAGTTACTCGGAACAGTATGGGAACACTGAAGCTTTCTTT. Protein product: CASSYSEQYGNTEAFF.

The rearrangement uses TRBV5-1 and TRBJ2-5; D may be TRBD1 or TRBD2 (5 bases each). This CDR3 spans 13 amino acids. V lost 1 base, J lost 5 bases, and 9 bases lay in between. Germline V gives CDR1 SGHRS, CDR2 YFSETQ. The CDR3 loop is CASSLQGVETQYF. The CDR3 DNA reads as TGCGCCAGCAGCTTGCAGGGAGTTGAGACCCAGTACTTC.

The CDR3 coding sequence is TGTGCCAGCCGGGGGGGACAGTCGGCCAAAAACATTCAGTACTTC. Amino acid sequence: CASRGGQSAKNIQYF. The genes are TRBV6-5 and TRBJ2-4; D perhaps matches TRBD2 (8 bases). CDR1 MNHEY and CDR2 SVGAGI come from the germline V gene. The CDR3 spans 15 residues. V shed 8 bases and J shed 1 base, with 15 bases lying between them.

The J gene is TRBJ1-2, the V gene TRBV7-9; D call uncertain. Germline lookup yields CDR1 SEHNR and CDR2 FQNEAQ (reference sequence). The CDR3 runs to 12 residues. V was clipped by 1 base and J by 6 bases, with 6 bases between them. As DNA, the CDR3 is TGTGCCAGCAGCTTAGTCCAGGATGGCTACACCTTC. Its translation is CASSLVQDGYTF.

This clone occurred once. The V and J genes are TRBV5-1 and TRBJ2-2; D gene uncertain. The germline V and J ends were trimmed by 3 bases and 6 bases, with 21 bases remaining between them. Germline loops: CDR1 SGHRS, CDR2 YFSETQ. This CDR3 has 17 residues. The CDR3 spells CASSSTLRAGSPGELFF. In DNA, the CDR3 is TGCGCCAGCAGCTCTACCTTACGGGCAGGCTCCCCCGGGGAGCTGTTTTTT.

The CDR3 nucleotides are TGTGCCAGCAGCTTTGGGACAGGGGGCGCCTACAATGAGCAGTTCTTC. Encoded protein: CASSFGTGGAYNEQFF. The V and J genes are TRBV7-7 and TRBJ2-1, with 12 bases lining up with TRBD1. The CDR3 is made up of 16 amino acids. The V gene's germline CDR1 is SSHAT and CDR2 FNYEAQ (reference sequence). The ends lost 3 bases at V and 2 bases at J; junction bases unmatched: 2. Full variable domain (missing parts from reference TRBV7-7 and TRBJ2-1): GAGVSQSPRYKVTKRGQDVTLRCDPISSHATLYWYQQALGQGPEFLTYFNYEAQPDKSGLPSDRFSAERPEGSISTLTIQRTEQRDSAMYRCASSFGTGGAYNEQFFGPGTRLTVL.

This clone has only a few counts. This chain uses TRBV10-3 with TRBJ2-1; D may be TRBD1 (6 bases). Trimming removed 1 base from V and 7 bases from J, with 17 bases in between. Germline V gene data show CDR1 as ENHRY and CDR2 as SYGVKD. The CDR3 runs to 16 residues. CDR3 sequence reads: CAISEWKRGTGNEQFF. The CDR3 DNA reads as TGTGCCATCAGTGAGTGGAAAAGGGGTACAGGGAATGAGCAGTTCTTC.

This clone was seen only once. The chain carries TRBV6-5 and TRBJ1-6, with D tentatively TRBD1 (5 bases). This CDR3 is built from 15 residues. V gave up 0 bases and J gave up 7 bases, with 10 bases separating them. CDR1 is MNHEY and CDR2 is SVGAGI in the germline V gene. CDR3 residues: CASSYSMGENSPLHF. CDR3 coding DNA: TGTGCCAGCAGTTACTCGATGGGGGAGAATTCACCCCTCCACTTT.

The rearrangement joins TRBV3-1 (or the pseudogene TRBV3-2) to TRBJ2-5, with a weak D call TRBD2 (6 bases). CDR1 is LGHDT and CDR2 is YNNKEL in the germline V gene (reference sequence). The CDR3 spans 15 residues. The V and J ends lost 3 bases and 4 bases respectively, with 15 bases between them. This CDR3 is CASSHYRVGGETQYF. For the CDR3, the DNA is TGTGCCAGCAGCCATTACCGAGTGGGAGGAGAGACCCAGTACTTC.

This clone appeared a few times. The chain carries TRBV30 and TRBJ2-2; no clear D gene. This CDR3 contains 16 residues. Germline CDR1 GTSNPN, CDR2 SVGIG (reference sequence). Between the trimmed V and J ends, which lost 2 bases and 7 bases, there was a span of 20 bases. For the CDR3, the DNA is TGTGCCTGGAGTATCCTCCGACCCCGGAGAGTCGGGGAGCTGTTTTTT. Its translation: CAWSILRPRRVGELFF.

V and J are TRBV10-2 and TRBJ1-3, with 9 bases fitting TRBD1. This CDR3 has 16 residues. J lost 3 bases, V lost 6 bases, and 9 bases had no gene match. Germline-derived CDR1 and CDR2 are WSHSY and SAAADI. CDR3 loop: CASRPRTGANGNTIYF. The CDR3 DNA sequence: TGCGCCAGCAGGCCTCGGACAGGGGCAAATGGAAACACCATATATTTT.

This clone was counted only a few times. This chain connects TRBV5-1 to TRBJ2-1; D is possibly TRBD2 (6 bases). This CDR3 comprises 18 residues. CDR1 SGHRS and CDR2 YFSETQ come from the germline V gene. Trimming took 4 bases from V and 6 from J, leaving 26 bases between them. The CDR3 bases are TGCGCCAGCAGCCAACGACCCCCGGGAACCTCCGGGGGCAATGAGCAGTTCTTC. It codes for CASSQRPPGTSGGNEQFF.

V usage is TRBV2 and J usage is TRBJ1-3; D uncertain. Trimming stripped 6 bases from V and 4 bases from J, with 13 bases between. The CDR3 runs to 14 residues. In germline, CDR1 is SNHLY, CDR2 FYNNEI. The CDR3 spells CASSGGTSGNTIYF. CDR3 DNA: TGTGCCAGCAGCGGCGGAACGTCAGGAAACACCATATATTTT.

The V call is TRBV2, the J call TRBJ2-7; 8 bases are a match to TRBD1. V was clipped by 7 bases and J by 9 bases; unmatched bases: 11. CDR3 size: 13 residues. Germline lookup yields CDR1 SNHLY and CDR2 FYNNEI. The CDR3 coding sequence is TGTGCCAGCAAGGGGACAGGCACTACGAGGCAGTACGTC. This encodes CASKGTGTTRQYV.

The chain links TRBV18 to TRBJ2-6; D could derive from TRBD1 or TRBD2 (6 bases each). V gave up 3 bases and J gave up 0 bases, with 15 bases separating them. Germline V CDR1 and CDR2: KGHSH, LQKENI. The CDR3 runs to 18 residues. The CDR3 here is CASSPRGQEFSGANVLTF. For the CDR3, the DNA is TGTGCCAGCTCACCGCGGGGACAAGAGTTCTCTGGGGCCAACGTCCTGACTTTC. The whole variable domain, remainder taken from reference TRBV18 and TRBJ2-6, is NAGVMQNPRHLVRRRGQEARLRCSPMKGHSHVYWYRQLPEEGLKFMVYLQKENIIDESGMPKERFSAEFPKEGPSILRIQQVVRGDSAAYFCASSPRGQEFSGANVLTFGAGSRLTVL.

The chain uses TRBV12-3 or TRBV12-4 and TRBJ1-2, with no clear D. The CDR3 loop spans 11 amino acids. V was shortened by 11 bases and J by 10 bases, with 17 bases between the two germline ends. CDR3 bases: TGTGCCTCCCGTATGTGGGAGGACTACACCTTC. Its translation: CASRMWEDYTF.

The CDR3 loop reads CAISESVGFRYGYTF. In nucleotides, the CDR3 is TGTGCCATCAGTGAGTCTGTGGGTTTTCGGTATGGCTACACCTTC. V gene TRBV10-3 combines with J gene TRBJ1-2; unclear D gene. CDR1 ENHRY and CDR2 SYGVKD come from the germline V gene. The germline V and J ends were trimmed by 0 bases and 5 bases, with 13 bases remaining between them. CDR3 size: 15 residues.

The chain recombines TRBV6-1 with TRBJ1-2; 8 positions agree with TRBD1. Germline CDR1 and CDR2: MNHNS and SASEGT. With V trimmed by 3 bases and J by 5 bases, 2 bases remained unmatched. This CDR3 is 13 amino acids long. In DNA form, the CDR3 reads TGTGCCAGCAGTGAGACAGGGGTGTATGGCTACACCTTC. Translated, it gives CASSETGVYGYTF.